Here is one T cell receptor beta chain with its context. No antigen is known for it. The data were obtained in a study of cytomegalovirus exposure and HLA in healthy donors. Study results and caveats: In a later analysis, most CMV-associated TCR beta chains appeared HLA-restricted. Reportedly, HLA-A and HLA-B alleles of most subjects were accurately predicted from TCR beta. In vitro confirmation showed a few CMV-associated chains to be CMV antigen specific.

Both 60 Vbeta primers and 13 Jbeta primers went into the PCR. Assay: immunoSEQ multiplex PCR; the TCRdb copy retains only in-frame clones and omits some. The sample comprises approximately 97,000 clones, over 60% of which are singletons, and 8.5% to 10% rests with the top ten. The clonotype originates from a male donor in good health and CMV-seropositive. Sequenced: PBMCs.

For the CDR3, the DNA is TGTGCCTGGAAGTGGGGCAGCTGGAACACTGAAGCTTTCTTT. Amino acids: CAWKWGSWNTEAFF. The chain links TRBV30 to TRBJ1-1; TRBD1 is a possible D gene (5 bases). Trimming shortened V by 4 bases and J by 1 base, and 13 bases separated the two germline ends. This CDR3 is built from 14 residues. The germline gives CDR1 GTSNPN, CDR2 SVGIG (reference sequence).